Shown below are 13 T cell receptor beta chains from a single sample sequenced in a study of cytotoxic CD8 clonotypes in ibrutinib-treated CLL. This table comes from immunoSEQ multiplex PCR, and its TCRdb copy is limited to in-frame clones, with some not included. In the table there are more than 12,000 clones, approximately 48% of which are singletons. The source material was PBMCs, sampled at an approximately 26-month disease-progression time point, from a patient treated with ibrutinib. The receptors shown here come from a human donor with chronic lymphocytic leukemia.

The genes are TRBV2 and TRBJ1-5; no reliable D call. Trimming left V 1 base short and J 9 bases short, with 16 bases between. Per germline, CDR1 SNHLY and CDR2 FYNNEI. CDR3 size: 15 residues. The CDR3 sequence: CASSEGRRVRLPQHF. The CDR3 DNA reads TGTGCCAGCAGTGAAGGGCGAAGGGTACGGCTGCCCCAGCATTTT.

The rearrangement joins TRBV5-1 to TRBJ2-3; D might be TRBD2 (5 bases). Germline V gives CDR1 SGHRS, CDR2 YFSETQ. V lost 4 bases and J 6 bases, leaving 15 bases between the germline ends. This CDR3 spans 14 amino acids. The chain's CDR3 is CASSEGTAVDTQYF. The CDR3 DNA sequence: TGCGCCAGCAGCGAGGGCACGGCCGTGGATACGCAGTATTTT.

V and J are TRBV5-6 and TRBJ1-4, with 9 bases identical to TRBD1. The CDR3 is 15 amino acids. V was pared by 3 bases and J by 3 bases, with 3 bases of the junction left unmatched. CDR1 is SGHDT and CDR2 is YYEEEE in the germline V gene. The CDR3 loop reads CASSYRTGANEKLFF. The CDR3 DNA follows: TGTGCCAGCAGCTACCGGACAGGGGCTAATGAAAAACTGTTTTTT.

This clone has just a few counts. The V call is TRBV5-6, the J call TRBJ1-1, with D unresolved. Per the germline V gene, CDR1 is SGHDT and CDR2 is YYEEEE. CDR3 size: 13 residues. V was pared by 0 bases and J by 8 bases, with 11 bases between. The CDR3 coding sequence is TGTGCCAGCAGCTTGGAAGTTTGGGGAGAAGCTTTCTTT. The encoded protein is CASSLEVWGEAFF.

The chain links TRBV10-3 to TRBJ1-3, with 10 bases that match TRBD1. The CDR3 covers 15 residues. V trimming: 6 bases; J trimming: 1 base; junction bases outside the gene matches: 3. Per germline, CDR1 ENHRY and CDR2 SYGVKD. CDR3 amino acids: CAIRGQGLSGNTIYF. The CDR3, as DNA: TGTGCCATCAGGGGACAGGGGTTATCTGGAAACACCATATATTTT.

The chain joins TRBV11-2 to TRBJ1-4; D possibly corresponds to TRBD1 (6 bases). Trimming took 2 bases from V and 4 from J, leaving 11 bases between them. The CDR3 totals 15 residues. CDR1 and CDR2 (germline): SGHAT, FQNNGV. This chain's CDR3 is CASSLRGRGNEKLFF. The CDR3 nucleotides read TGTGCCAGCAGCTTAAGGGGCAGGGGTAATGAAAAACTGTTTTTT.

This clone is categorized as medium-sized (0.01 to 0.1%). Other DNA sequences in this sample translate to the same CDR3. The chain carries TRBV5-4 and TRBJ2-5, with D possibly TRBD2 on 5 matching bases. The ends were cut back, 2 bases at V and 4 bases at J, with 12 bases in the middle. CDR1 and CDR2 (germline): SGHNT, YYREEE (reference sequence). The CDR3 is made up of 14 amino acids. For the CDR3, the DNA is TGTGCCAGCAGCTTTTTTGAGGGTCGAGAGACCCAGTACTTC. This sequence encodes CASSFFEGRETQYF.

This chain uses TRBV4-1 with TRBJ2-3, with TRBD2 matching 10 bases. The CDR3 is 16 residues long. Germline CDR1 reads MGHRA; CDR2 reads YSYEKL. Trimming at V came to 0 bases and at J to 4 bases, leaving 4 bases not matched to a gene. The CDR3 bases are TGCGCCAGCAGCCAAGAATGGCTAGCGGGGGCAGATACGCAGTATTTT. Amino acid sequence: CASSQEWLAGADTQYF.

J is TRBJ1-2 and V is TRBV25-1; D ambiguous. The V gene's germline CDR1 is MGHDK and CDR2 SYGVNS. The CDR3 length is 14 residues. V dropped 0 bases and J dropped 8 bases, with 13 bases sitting between them. The CDR3 loop is CASSEYRDRKGYTF. CDR3 in DNA: TGTGCCAGCAGTGAATATCGGGATAGGAAGGGCTACACCTTC.

The chain is built from TRBV19 and TRBJ1-5; 10 bases align to TRBD1. CDR3 length equals 15 residues. Germline lookup yields CDR1 LNHDA and CDR2 SQIVND (reference sequence). The J segment lost 8 bases and the V segment lost 5 bases, leaving 9 bases of the junction unmatched. CDR3 bases: TGTGCCAGTAGTCCCTCGGGGACAGGGGAGGAGCCCCAGCATTTT. Its protein product is CASSPSGTGEEPQHF.

The chain joins TRBV5-4 to TRBJ1-2; 8 positions agree with TRBD1. CDR3 size: 14 residues. J was trimmed by 7 bases and V by 0 bases; bases with no gene match: 5. Germline values: CDR1 SGHNT, CDR2 YYREEE (reference sequence). CDR3: CASSLASGGRGYTF. The CDR3 DNA reads as TGTGCCAGCAGCTTGGCCTCAGGGGGCCGTGGCTACACCTTC. Combining the CDR3 with reference TRBV5-4 and TRBJ1-2 gives the whole variable domain ETGVTQSPTHLIKTRGQQVTLRCSSQSGHNTVSWYQQALGQGPQFIFQYYREEENGRGNFPPRFSGLQFPNYSSELNVNALELDDSALYLCASSLASGGRGYTFGSGTRLTVV.

This clone showed up just a few times. The CDR3 bases are TGTGCCAGCAGCTTAGACGTGGGACAGGGAAATTCACCCCTCCACTTT. Protein: CASSLDVGQGNSPLHF. J is TRBJ1-6 and V is TRBV7-9, with TRBD1 matching over 9 bases. CDR3 length equals 16 residues. Germline values: CDR1 SEHNR, CDR2 FQNEAQ (reference sequence). Trimming at V came to 1 base and at J to 7 bases, leaving 5 bases not matched to a gene.

The chain couples TRBV19 to TRBJ2-5; 9 bases map to TRBD2. Germline CDR1 reads LNHDA; CDR2 reads SQIVND (reference sequence). Trimming cost V 4 bases and J 5 bases; bases outside gene matches: 5. The CDR3 consists of 14 residues. CDR3 in amino acids: CASSSGGAVETQYF. The CDR3 nucleotides read TGTGCCAGTAGTAGCGGGGGGGCCGTCGAGACCCAGTACTTC. Full variable domain (missing parts from reference TRBV19 and TRBJ2-5): DGGITQSPKYLFRKEGQNVTLSCEQNLNHDAMYWYRQDPGQGLRLIYYSQIVNDFQKGDIAEGYSVSREKKESFPLTVTSAQKNPTAFYLCASSSGGAVETQYFGPGTRLLVL.